Shown below are 3 T cell receptor beta chains from a single sample sequenced in a study of T cell changes during pregnancy in multiple sclerosis. Sequencing was performed with immunoSEQ multiplex PCR; in TCRdb, only in-frame clones are kept and a portion is missing. The profile shows about 39,000 clones, about nine tenths of them singletons. The starting material was CD4+ T cells from peripheral blood mononuclear cells, obtained in the third trimester of pregnancy. These TCRs come from a female donor in good health, enrolled as a control in a pregnancy study.

The chain links TRBV4-1 to TRBJ2-3, with 12 positions matching TRBD2. The CDR3 runs to 16 residues. V trimming: 2 bases; J trimming: 5 bases; junction bases outside the gene matches: 5. Germline CDR1 is MGHRA and CDR2 is YSYEKL. CDR3 in amino acids: CASSQPSGRAIDTQYF. The CDR3 DNA reads as TGCGCCAGCAGCCAACCTAGCGGGAGGGCCATAGATACGCAGTATTTT.

The chain recombines TRBV19 with TRBJ2-7, with a weak D call TRBD1 (5 bases). The CDR3 has 13 amino acids. From germline, CDR1 is LNHDA and CDR2 SQIVND (reference sequence). With 5 bases removed from V and 2 bases from J, the gap between germline ends came to 10 bases. The CDR3 region is CASSGRATYEQYF. The CDR3 nucleotides are TGTGCCAGTAGTGGCAGGGCAACCTACGAGCAGTACTTC.

The rearrangement joins TRBV5-4 to TRBJ1-5; 8 bases line up with TRBD1. J lost 4 bases, V lost 2 bases, and 2 bases had no gene match. The CDR3 is made up of 14 amino acids. Germline CDR1 reads SGHNT; CDR2 reads YYREEE (reference sequence). The CDR3 sequence is CASSFQGANQPQHF. CDR3 nucleotides: TGTGCCAGCAGCTTTCAGGGGGCAAATCAGCCCCAGCATTTT.